What follows is one TCR beta chain and its context. TCRdb's table, derived via immunoSEQ multiplex PCR, lists solely in-frame clones and lacks some. The sample carries some 120,000 clones, 65% to 85% recorded once. CDR1 and CDR2 (germline): SGHTA, FQGNSA. The ends lost 2 bases at V and 5 bases at J; junction bases unmatched: 8. The CDR3 is 15 amino acids. This sample is part of a study of blood T cell repertoires in COVID-19. Study background: Sites across the United States, Italy and Spain contributed samples from acute and convalescent COVID-19.

The chain has TRBV7-2 and TRBJ2-5, with 7 bases aligning to TRBD2. What was sequenced was peripheral blood. The origin of this receptor is a man aged 25 to 40 with COVID-19, enrolled during active disease. The CDR3 DNA follows: TGTGCCAGCAGCTTAAGCGGGGCGGGGCGTGAGACCCAGTACTTC. Protein product: CASSLSGAGRETQYF.